This TCR beta chain derives from a study of T cell responses to AZD1222 COVID-19 vaccine (dated by TCRdb to the early 2020s). For the study in its entirety: AZD1222 recipients given second doses at about 4 weeks or at about 12 weeks were pooled, since spike-specific TCR depth and breadth were not found to differ between the two schedules. A total of 230 to 250 trial participants underwent TCR sequencing, of whom about 210 received two doses of AZD1222 and roughly 25 received two doses of the MenACWY control vaccine. Trial participants were enrolled into age subgroups of 18-55, 56-69 and 70-plus years, which contained roughly 140, 27 and 60 TCR-sequenced participants, respectively.

In the paper's terms, the time point label means: baseline before first vaccination. Vaccinee samples came from UK trials COV001 and COV002, including a single-blind randomized controlled phase 2/3 trial of AZD1222 (ChAdOx1 nCoV-19) in healthy adults. For TCRbeta chain sequencing, PBMC samples from trial participants were taken at day 0 and at day 28 after the second dose. The CDR3 regions of human TCRbeta chains were analyzed by immunosequencing. The source study handled its data this way. TCRs in the repertoires were compared against a reference library of SARS-CoV-2-specific TCRs that had been generated with the MIRA antigen-specificity platform. Breadth was defined as the fraction of unique TCRs that were SARS-CoV-2-associated, and depth was defined as the fraction of total T cells that were SARS-CoV-2-associated. Each spike-specific TCR was assigned to its reactive spike region and to a CD4 or CD8 class using the MIRA data. Log10-transformed breadth and depth values were compared by one-way ANOVA with Sidak's multiple comparisons tests. The immuneACCESS repertoire file appears here via TCRdb, limited to in-frame rearrangements. These files lack a portion of the clones; in checked studies, under half of the deficit traces to unresolved V genes, and the cause of the others is not known. That table supplies the V and J calls and clone size; D and trimming were determined from the DNA. The sample table lists 100,000 to 150,000 clones, roughly 90% of them with a count of one. 4% to 5% of the sample belongs to the ten largest clones.

Overall results and qualifications from the work: In the small 56-69-year group, the increase in depth fell short of significance, most likely because of low power. Because no day 14 peak-response samples were available, repertoires were characterized only after the peak T cell response. Participants were mostly white British and included more females than males, and it was suggested by the authors that clonal diversity may have been underestimated. Reportedly, close to half of the unique spike-specific TCRs recognized epitopes lying outside the regions that are mutated in the B.1.351 and B.1.1.7 variants. The whole spike protein was spanned by vaccine-associated CD4 TCRs, and dominant responses were seen in regions 160-218 and 743-854. Conclusions about previously exposed vaccinees are limited, since just five or six AZD1222 recipients were seropositive for SARS-CoV-2 at baseline. After two AZD1222 doses, both the breadth and the depth of spike-specific TCRs were significantly higher than at day 0 and than in MenACWY recipients.

This clone was recorded once. Its recognized antigen is unknown. No much larger clone is present one base from it, and per-base qualities are unavailable. CDR1 LGHDT and CDR2 YNNKEL are derived from the germline V gene (reference sequence). V loses 2 bases, J loses 0 bases, and the germline ends lie 5 bases apart. The CDR3 spans 14 residues, from the cysteine through the phenylalanine. The CDR3 DNA has 42 bases and is translated from base 1. Recombination joined TRBV3-1 (or the pseudogene TRBV3-2) with TRBJ2-4; no confident D gene assignment can be made. Here the sequenced sample was peripheral blood, taken on day 0 of AZD1222 vaccination. This TCR derives from an adult in good health. CDR3 loop: CASSQKVAKNIQYF. The sequence in DNA is TGTGCCAGCAGCCAAAAGGTAGCCAAAAACATTCAGTACTTC.